Shown below are 21 T cell receptor beta chains from a single sample sequenced in a study of T-cell reconstitution after alpha-beta-depleted transplantation in children. A TCRbeta library incorporating unique molecular identifiers was prepared. TCRdb reanalysed the PCR reads using MiXCR and keeps one entry per CDR3 protein. Among about 240,000 distinct CDR3 sequences listed, over 20% were seen once. The material sequenced was PBMCs, taken before TCRalphabeta/CD19-depleted stem cell transplant. These receptors came from a girl aged 2 to 9 with Fanconi anemia, due to receive a stem cell transplant.

This clonotype was recorded at least ten times. The gene calls are TRBV6-1 and TRBJ1-3; tentative D call: TRBD1 (5 bases). The CDR3 is made up of 15 amino acids. The germline V gene has CDR1 MNHNS and CDR2 SASEGT. Trimming left V 7 bases short and J 0 bases short, with 13 bases between. The CDR3 is CASTRGAYSGNTIYF. CDR3 sequence (DNA): TGTGCCAGCACCCGGGGCGCTTACTCTGGAAACACCATATATTTT.

The chain carries TRBV20-1 and TRBJ2-7; D perhaps matches TRBD1 (7 bases). The CDR3 loop spans 12 amino acids. The V and J ends lost 2 bases and 3 bases respectively, with 8 bases between them. The germline CDR1 and CDR2 sequences are DFQATT and SNEGSKA (reference sequence). The CDR3 nucleotides are TGCAGTGCTAGACAGGGGGGCTACGAGCAGTACTTC. It codes for CSARQGGYEQYF.

The V call is TRBV20-1, the J call TRBJ2-5, with 11 bases matching TRBD1. The length of the CDR3 is 14 residues. Trimming took 4 bases from V and 2 from J; bases not matched to a gene: 3. Per the germline V gene, CDR1 is DFQATT and CDR2 is SNEGSKA (reference sequence). The CDR3 coding sequence is TGCAGTGCTACCCGGGACAGGGGGCAAGAGACCCAGTACTTC. Protein sequence: CSATRDRGQETQYF.

This clonotype was seen at least ten times. The V gene is TRBV10-3, the J gene TRBJ2-7; perhaps TRBD1 as D (5 bases). The CDR3 extends over 13 amino acids. Trimming removed 8 bases from V and 2 bases from J, with 13 bases in between. Germline CDR1 and CDR2: ENHRY and SYGVKD. The CDR3 bases are TGTGCCATCGCCCCCCGACAGCCCTACGAGCAGTACTTC. Its protein is CAIAPRQPYEQYF.

The CDR3 is CSVEDKEAGDIYEQYF. The DNA for the CDR3 is TGCAGCGTTGAAGATAAGGAGGCAGGTGACATCTACGAGCAGTACTTC. The V and J genes are TRBV29-1 and TRBJ2-7; D may be TRBD2 (5 bases). The length of the CDR3 is 16 residues. Germline lookup yields CDR1 SQVTM and CDR2 ANQGSEA. The V end lost 0 bases, the J end lost 3 bases, and 18 bases lay between the germline ends.

The rearrangement uses TRBV11-3 and TRBJ2-2; TRBD2 agrees at 9 bases. The junction had 2 bases not matched to a gene; V was cut back by 2 bases and J by 1 base. The CDR3 has 16 residues. In germline, CDR1 is SGHNT, CDR2 YENEEA. CDR3 loop: CASSLRSGRNTGELFF. The CDR3 region has the DNA TGTGCCAGCAGCTTACGTAGCGGGAGGAACACCGGGGAGCTGTTTTTT.

This clonotype showed up just a few times. V usage is TRBV5-1 and J usage is TRBJ2-1, with 11 bases that match TRBD2. Germline-derived CDR1 and CDR2 are SGHRS and YFSETQ. V gave up 0 bases and J gave up 0 bases; unmatched junction bases: 5. CDR3 size: 18 residues. The CDR3: CASSLGLAGFSSYNEQFF. The CDR3 nucleotides read TGCGCCAGCAGCTTGGGACTAGCGGGATTCAGCTCCTACAATGAGCAGTTCTTC.

The chain couples TRBV20-1 to TRBJ1-4, with 7 bases lining up with TRBD1. Germline lookup yields CDR1 DFQATT and CDR2 SNEGSKA (reference sequence). The length of the CDR3 is 13 residues. Trimming at V came to 6 bases and at J to 4 bases, leaving 5 bases not matched to a gene. This chain's CDR3 is CSARQGDNEKLFF. CDR3 nucleotides: TGCAGTGCGAGACAGGGAGATAATGAAAAACTGTTTTTT.

Many counts were recorded for this clonotype. The chain has TRBV5-6 and TRBJ1-5; D is unresolved. Germline CDR1 is SGHDT and CDR2 is YYEEEE. CDR3 length equals 13 residues. V was shortened by 0 bases and J by 0 bases, with 1 base between the two germline ends. DNA for the CDR3: TGTGCCAGCAGCTTGGATAGCAATCAGCCCCAGCATTTT. It yields the protein CASSLDSNQPQHF.

This chain joins TRBV7-2 and TRBJ1-5, with D maybe TRBD1 (5 bases). This CDR3 region has 15 residues. CDR1 is SGHTA, CDR2 FQGNSA, per germline. Trimming left V 1 base short and J 3 bases short, with 10 bases between. As DNA, the CDR3 is TGTGCCAGCAGCTTAGGGGGCGGGTTCAATCAGCCCCAGCATTTT. Protein product: CASSLGGGFNQPQHF.

Many counts were recorded for this clonotype. This chain uses TRBV5-1 with TRBJ2-1; D unresolved. Germline V gene sequence: CDR1 SGHRS, CDR2 YFSETQ. Trimming took off 2 bases at V and 1 base at J, with 10 bases between the two ends. CDR3 length: 15 amino acids. The DNA for the CDR3 is TGCGCCAGCAGCTTATTTGAGGCTTCCTACAATGAGCAGTTCTTC. This gives the protein CASSLFEASYNEQFF.

The chain recombines TRBV29-1 with TRBJ2-2; possibly TRBD2 for D (6 bases). Germline values: CDR1 SQVTM, CDR2 ANQGSEA. This CDR3 contains 13 residues. The V gene lost 1 base and the J gene lost 6 bases, with 9 bases spanning the gap. The CDR3 DNA sequence: TGCAGCGTTGAAGGAGGGGAGGCCGGGGAGCTGTTTTTT. It encodes CSVEGGEAGELFF.

The chain recombines TRBV20-1 with TRBJ2-1; D is uncertain. The CDR3 length is 11 residues. Germline V gives CDR1 DFQATT, CDR2 SNEGSKA (reference sequence). Trimming took off 3 bases at V and 9 bases at J, with 9 bases between the two ends. As DNA, the CDR3 is TGCAGTGCTAGCAGGCCCGGTGAGCAGTTCTTC. Protein product: CSASRPGEQFF.

In the case of this clonotype: A much bigger clone sits one base away, suggesting this may be a read error. The rearrangement links TRBV29-1 to TRBJ2-2; the D call may be TRBD1 or TRBD2 (5 bases each). This CDR3 contains 11 residues. The germline V gene encodes CDR1 SQVTM and CDR2 ANQGSEA. The CDR3, as DNA: TGCAGCGTTTCTGGGACCGGGGAGCCGTTTTTT. Translation: CSVSGTGEPFF.

This clonotype was observed many times. The CDR3 is CSVEKAGGPYEQYF. The CDR3 DNA is TGCAGCGTTGAAAAAGCGGGAGGGCCCTACGAGCAGTACTTC. The chain uses TRBV29-1 and TRBJ2-7; 10 bases line up with TRBD2. This CDR3 has 14 amino acids. From germline, CDR1 is SQVTM and CDR2 ANQGSEA. Trimming at V came to 2 bases and at J to 2 bases, leaving 3 bases not matched to a gene.

This rearrangement joins TRBV6-7 to TRBJ2-5; TRBD1 aligns across 7 bases. TRBV6-7 is recorded as an ORF, its role being uncertain. The CDR3 contains 15 residues. The junction had 4 bases not matched to a gene; V was cut back by 2 bases and J by 1 base. The CDR3, as DNA: TGTGCCAGCAGTTACAGGAACAGGGGCCAAGAGACCCAGTACTTC. Protein: CASSYRNRGQETQYF.

The rearrangement links TRBV5-1 to TRBJ2-3; maybe TRBD2 (5 bases). Trimming removed 5 bases from V and 0 bases from J, with 10 bases in between. CDR3 size: 14 residues. CDR1 and CDR2 (germline): SGHRS, YFSETQ. The chain's CDR3 is CASREEASTDTQYF. The CDR3 DNA is TGCGCCAGCAGAGAGGAGGCTAGCACAGATACGCAGTATTTT.

In its sample, this clonotype was seen many times. The chain uses TRBV6-4 and TRBJ2-3; D possibly corresponds to TRBD2 (5 bases). The germline CDR1 and CDR2 sequences are MRHNA and SNTAGT. Trimming cost V 2 bases and J 3 bases, with 9 bases left between them. CDR3 length: 14 amino acids. CDR3 sequence reads: CASSDGLATDTQYF. CDR3 in DNA: TGTGCCAGCAGTGACGGGTTAGCGACAGATACGCAGTATTTT.

There are many counts of this clonotype. The J gene is TRBJ2-1, the V gene TRBV12-3 or TRBV12-4, with D maybe TRBD2 (5 bases). V lost 5 bases and J 10 bases, leaving 12 bases between the germline ends. This CDR3 region has 12 residues. The CDR3 protein is CASSPGLTEQFF. In DNA form, the CDR3 reads TGTGCCAGCAGTCCTGGACTCACCGAGCAGTTCTTC.

The chain combines TRBV6-5 with TRBJ2-5; D call uncertain. V was clipped by 0 bases and J by 2 bases, with 10 bases between them. CDR1 is MNHEY, CDR2 SVGAGI, per germline. The CDR3 is made up of 15 amino acids. CDR3 sequence (DNA): TGTGCCAGCAGTTACTCAAGGACGGTTCAAGAGACCCAGTACTTC. Residues: CASSYSRTVQETQYF.

The genes are TRBV5-5 and TRBJ2-5; 14 bases map to TRBD2. The CDR3 loop spans 17 amino acids. V gave up 4 bases and J gave up 1 base; unmatched junction bases: 6. Germline-derived CDR1 and CDR2 are SGHKS and YYEKEE (reference sequence). CDR3 DNA: TGTGCCAGCAGCCCGGGACTAGCGGGGGCACTCCAAGAGACCCAGTACTTC. Amino acid sequence: CASSPGLAGALQETQYF.